Presented here are 29 T cell receptor beta chains from one specimen sequenced in a study of blood T cell repertoires in COVID-19. Using immunoSEQ multiplex PCR, the repertoire was profiled, and TCRdb retains in-frame clones only, with some absent. Of some 360,000 clones listed, roughly nine tenths are singletons. Material: peripheral blood. Receptors were obtained from a woman aged 55 to 70 with COVID-19, enrolled during active disease.

The chain employs TRBV5-6 and TRBJ2-5; D is perhaps TRBD2 (5 bases). Between the trimmed V and J ends, which lost 5 bases and 5 bases, there was a span of 10 bases. The CDR3 runs to 12 residues. Looked up from germline, CDR1 is SGHDT and CDR2 is YYEEEE. CDR3 coding DNA: TGTGCCAGCAGTAGAGGGCCTGAGACCCAGTACTTC. Its protein product is CASSRGPETQYF.

The V gene is TRBV28, the J gene TRBJ1-3; D is perhaps TRBD1 (5 bases). This CDR3 has 16 amino acids. CDR1 is MDHEN and CDR2 is SYDVKM in the germline V gene. Trimming took off 7 bases at V and 3 bases at J, with 19 bases between the two ends. The CDR3 nucleotides read TGTGCCAGCACTCCCAGCGGGGGGTACTTTGGAAACACCATATATTTT. Its protein is CASTPSGGYFGNTIYF.

V and J are TRBV2 and TRBJ2-1; maybe TRBD1 (5 bases). Per germline, CDR1 SNHLY and CDR2 FYNNEI. The ends were cut back, 7 bases at V and 5 bases at J, with 6 bases in the middle. The CDR3 covers 11 residues. This CDR3 is CASTGNNEQFF. DNA for the CDR3: TGTGCCAGCACAGGGAACAATGAGCAGTTCTTC.

This chain links TRBV2 with TRBJ2-5, with D possibly TRBD1 on 6 matching bases. Germline V CDR1 and CDR2: SNHLY, FYNNEI. V lost 4 bases and J 5 bases, leaving 20 bases between the germline ends. The CDR3 contains 16 residues. The CDR3 here is CASSVTRMAGVETQYF. Here the CDR3 DNA reads TGTGCCAGCAGTGTCACTCGGATGGCAGGGGTGGAGACCCAGTACTTC.

The J gene is TRBJ1-1, the V gene TRBV5-1, with 7 bases identical to TRBD1. V lost 2 bases to trimming and J lost 5 bases; unmatched junction nucleotides: 3. The CDR3 is 13 amino acids. Germline V gene lookup returns CDR1 SGHRS and CDR2 YFSETQ. The CDR3 loop is CASSLQQGTEAFF. The CDR3 nucleotides read TGCGCCAGCAGCTTACAACAGGGGACTGAAGCTTTCTTT. Variable domain in full (rest from reference TRBV5-1 and TRBJ1-1): KAGVTQTPRYLIKTRGQQVTLSCSPISGHRSVSWYQQTPGQGLQFLFEYFSETQRNKGNFPGRFSGRQFSNSRSEMNVSTLELGDSALYLCASSLQQGTEAFFGQGTRLTVV.

The rearrangement links TRBV6-4 to TRBJ1-1; D possibly corresponds to TRBD1 (6 bases). The V end was cut by 3 bases, the J end by 7 bases, with 18 bases between. Germline V lookup: CDR1 MRHNA, CDR2 SNTAGT. The CDR3 totals 15 residues. CDR3 nucleotide sequence: TGTGCCAGCAGTGAAGTGTGGGCAGGGGCGGGTGAAGCTTTCTTT. This codes for CASSEVWAGAGEAFF.

The chain links TRBV3-1 (or the pseudogene TRBV3-2) to TRBJ2-3; 7 bases match TRBD2. V dropped 1 base and J dropped 0; count of bases not matched to a gene: 7. CDR1 is LGHDT, CDR2 YNNKEL, per germline (reference sequence). This CDR3 contains 17 residues. CDR3 sequence (DNA): TGTGCCAGCAGCCAAGCCCCTAGCGGACCCAGCACAGATACGCAGTATTTT. Amino acid sequence: CASSQAPSGPSTDTQYF.

This clone was seen a handful of times. The chain recombines TRBV28 with TRBJ2-3; 8 nucleotides agree with TRBD1. The CDR3 has 15 amino acids. In germline, CDR1 is MDHEN, CDR2 SYDVKM. The J segment lost 3 bases and the V segment lost 6 bases, leaving 8 bases of the junction unmatched. CDR3 coding DNA: TGTGCCAGCAGACAGGGGGGATTTAGAACAGATACGCAGTATTTT. Its protein product is CASRQGGFRTDTQYF.

The CDR3 loop reads CAISEAGDEKLFF. The CDR3 nucleotides read TGTGCCATCAGTGAGGCAGGGGATGAAAAACTGTTTTTT. V is TRBV10-3 and J is TRBJ1-4, with a tentative D call TRBD1 (6 bases). This CDR3 has 13 residues. In germline, CDR1 is ENHRY, CDR2 SYGVKD. V was pared by 2 bases and J by 6 bases, with 7 bases between.

The chain uses TRBV2 and TRBJ1-6; D gene unclear. V lost 8 bases and J 10 bases, leaving 18 bases between the germline ends. CDR3 size: 14 residues. Per germline, CDR1 SNHLY and CDR2 FYNNEI. This chain's CDR3 is CASLAQVTRSPLHF. CDR3 coding DNA: TGTGCCAGCTTGGCCCAAGTTACGAGGTCACCCCTCCACTTT.

This chain connects TRBV5-5 to TRBJ1-1; no clear D. V was pared by 2 bases and J by 5 bases, with 16 bases between. This CDR3 region has 15 residues. CDR1 is SGHKS, CDR2 YYEKEE, per germline (reference sequence). The CDR3 is CASSLIVSRGTEAFF. CDR3 nucleotide sequence: TGTGCCAGCAGCTTAATTGTCTCCCGCGGTACTGAAGCTTTCTTT.

This rearrangement joins TRBV12-3 or TRBV12-4 to TRBJ2-1; a possible D gene is TRBD2 (6 bases). This CDR3 spans 12 amino acids. V dropped 1 base and J dropped 10 bases, with 8 bases sitting between them. The CDR3 reads CASSLVAVEQFF. In DNA, the CDR3 is TGTGCCAGCAGTTTAGTAGCGGTCGAGCAGTTCTTC.

The DNA for the CDR3 is TGCGCCAGCAGCTCCGGCCACCCGGGACAAGAGACCCAGTACTTC. Amino acids: CASSSGHPGQETQYF. The chain joins TRBV5-1 to TRBJ2-5; tentatively, D is TRBD2 (5 bases). This CDR3 is built from 15 residues. Between the trimmed V and J ends, which lost 3 bases and 2 bases, there was a span of 14 bases. CDR1 is SGHRS, CDR2 YFSETQ, per germline.

This chain links TRBV28 with TRBJ1-6; perhaps TRBD1 as D (5 bases). The germline V gene has CDR1 MDHEN and CDR2 SYDVKM. The V end lost 6 bases, the J end lost 9 bases, and 12 bases lay between the germline ends. The CDR3 totals 13 residues. For the CDR3, the DNA is TGTGCCAGCAGGCCGCAAGGGGTTTCACCCCTCCACTTT. The encoded protein is CASRPQGVSPLHF.

J is TRBJ1-2 and V is TRBV27; D is undetermined. CDR1 is MNHEY and CDR2 is SMNVEV in the germline V gene (reference sequence). The CDR3 is made up of 14 amino acids. V was pared by 6 bases and J by 2 bases, with 13 bases between. CDR3 loop: CASRRPTDNYGYTF. The DNA of the CDR3 is TGTGCCAGCAGGCGACCCACAGACAACTATGGCTACACCTTC.

CDR3 nucleotides: TGTGCCAGCAGCCCCTGGGGGGGCTCGAACACTGAAGCTTTCTTT. This codes for CASSPWGGSNTEAFF. This chain uses TRBV3-1 (or the pseudogene TRBV3-2) with TRBJ1-1, with a possible D match to TRBD1 (6 bases). The CDR3 runs to 15 residues. Germline V CDR1 and CDR2: LGHDT, YNNKEL (reference sequence). The germline V and J ends were trimmed by 4 bases and 1 base, with 13 bases remaining between them.

The chain joins TRBV7-3 to TRBJ1-1; the D gene is possibly TRBD1 (6 bases). Germline V gene sequence: CDR1 SGHTA, CDR2 FQGTGA. With 1 base removed from V and 1 base from J, the gap between germline ends came to 13 bases. The CDR3 sequence is 16 residues long. The CDR3 is CASSLNRAWGNTEAFF. For the CDR3, the DNA is TGTGCCAGCAGCTTAAACAGGGCTTGGGGGAACACTGAAGCTTTCTTT. The whole variable domain, filled in from reference TRBV7-3 and TRBJ1-1, reads GAGVSQTPSNKVTEKGKYVELRCDPISGHTALYWYRQSLGQGPEFLIYFQGTGAADDSGLPNDRFFAVRPEGSVSTLKIQRTERGDSAVYLCASSLNRAWGNTEAFFGQGTRLTVV.

V and J are TRBV3-1 (or the pseudogene TRBV3-2) and TRBJ2-1; 8 nucleotides align to TRBD1. The junction had 4 bases not matched to a gene; V was cut back by 3 bases and J by 9 bases. Germline lookup yields CDR1 LGHDT and CDR2 YNNKEL (reference sequence). This CDR3 is 13 amino acids long. CDR3 in DNA: TGTGCCAGCAGCCACTCAGGGGGCGGTGAGCAGTTCTTC. Amino acid sequence: CASSHSGGGEQFF.

This clone was observed once. V is TRBV30 and J is TRBJ2-7, with a tentative D call TRBD1 (5 bases). This CDR3 comprises 13 residues. Trimming pared 0 bases from V and 2 bases from J, leaving 8 bases between. From germline, CDR1 is GTSNPN and CDR2 SVGIG (reference sequence). CDR3 coding DNA: TGTGCCTGGAGTGTACACAGGCCCTACGAGCAGTACTTC. This sequence encodes CAWSVHRPYEQYF. Using reference TRBV30 and TRBJ2-7 for the parts outside the CDR3, the full variable domain is SQTIHQWPATLVQPVGSPLSLECTVEGTSNPNLYWYRQAAGRGLQLLFYSVGIGQISSEVPQNLSASRPQDRQFILSSKKLLLSDSGFYLCAWSVHRPYEQYFGPGTRLTVT.

The chain couples TRBV27 to TRBJ2-4, with D possibly being TRBD1 (5 bases). Germline loops: CDR1 MNHEY, CDR2 SMNVEV (reference sequence). Trimming pared 8 bases from V and 8 bases from J, leaving 16 bases between. The CDR3 covers 13 residues. The CDR3 loop is CASAPSRVDIQYF. CDR3 coding DNA: TGTGCCAGCGCACCCAGCAGGGTGGACATTCAGTACTTC.

V and J are TRBV6-5 and TRBJ1-1; 9 bases agree with TRBD1. V was clipped by 5 bases and J by 5 bases; unmatched bases: 9. Germline-derived CDR1 and CDR2 are MNHEY and SVGAGI. This CDR3 has 15 amino acids. The CDR3 coding sequence is TGTGCCAGCAGTCCCCGGCGACAGGGGGTAACTGAAGCTTTCTTT. This codes for CASSPRRQGVTEAFF.

The gene calls are TRBV18 and TRBJ2-2; possibly TRBD1 for D (6 bases). Trimming cost V 2 bases and J 7 bases, with 14 bases left between them. This CDR3 spans 15 amino acids. Germline lookup yields CDR1 KGHSH and CDR2 LQKENI. CDR3 nucleotide sequence: TGTGCCAGCTCACCAAAGGGGGTGAACGGCGGGGAGCTGTTTTTT. Its translation: CASSPKGVNGGELFF.

The chain recombines TRBV10-3 with TRBJ2-7, with TRBD2 identical over 10 bases. This CDR3 region has 13 residues. From germline, CDR1 is ENHRY and CDR2 SYGVKD. The ends lost 6 bases at V and 4 bases at J; junction bases unmatched: 3. The chain's CDR3 is CAISQLAGYEQYF. The CDR3 bases are TGTGCCATCAGCCAACTAGCGGGGTACGAGCAGTACTTC.

The gene calls are TRBV6-5 and TRBJ1-6, with D unresolved. Trimming left V 10 bases short and J 0 bases short, with 13 bases between. Germline lookup yields CDR1 MNHEY and CDR2 SVGAGI. The CDR3 is 15 amino acids. CDR3 DNA: TGTGCCATTTCAGACGGGAGCTCCTATAATTCACCCCTCCACTTT. This encodes CAISDGSSYNSPLHF.

V gene TRBV7-9 combines with J gene TRBJ1-6, with no clear D. Trimming removed 6 bases from V and 9 bases from J, with 12 bases in between. CDR3 length: 13 amino acids. Germline V gene lookup returns CDR1 SEHNR and CDR2 FQNEAQ (reference sequence). CDR3 DNA sequence: TGTGCCAGCAGGCTCCGAGAGGGTTCACCCCTCCACTTT. Protein: CASRLREGSPLHF.

The V call is TRBV7-8, the J call TRBJ1-1; D is unclear. The CDR3 sequence is 16 residues long. V was shortened by 0 bases and J by 4 bases, with 15 bases between the two germline ends. Germline lookup yields CDR1 SGHVS and CDR2 FQNEAQ. This chain's CDR3 is CASSLAHYLVGTEAFF. The CDR3 bases are TGTGCCAGCAGCTTAGCGCACTATTTAGTCGGCACTGAAGCTTTCTTT. Based on the CDR3 plus reference TRBV7-8 and TRBJ1-1, the full variable domain is GAGVSQSPRYKVAKRGQDVALRCDPISGHVSLFWYQQALGQGPEFLTYFQNEAQLDKSGLPSDRFFAERPEGSVSTLKIQRTQQEDSAVYLCASSLAHYLVGTEAFFGQGTRLTVV.

This clone was recorded a few times. V gene TRBV6-5 combines with J gene TRBJ2-6; D might be TRBD1 (5 bases). Trimming took 8 bases from V and 0 from J, leaving 11 bases between them. Germline V lookup: CDR1 MNHEY, CDR2 SVGAGI. The CDR3 contains 15 residues. The CDR3 here is CASLTGPSGANVLTF. The CDR3 nucleotides read TGTGCCAGCCTCACAGGCCCCTCTGGGGCCAACGTCCTGACTTTC.

This CDR3 reads CASSLMFRSSNQPQHF. DNA of the CDR3: TGTGCCAGCAGCTTAATGTTCCGGAGTAGCAATCAGCCCCAGCATTTT. This chain links TRBV7-8 with TRBJ1-5; D is unresolved. The V end lost 2 bases, the J end lost 0 bases, and 11 bases lay between the germline ends. Germline-derived CDR1 and CDR2 are SGHVS and FQNEAQ. This CDR3 region has 16 residues. The full variable domain, its missing parts supplied by reference TRBV7-8 and TRBJ1-5, is GAGVSQSPRYKVAKRGQDVALRCDPISGHVSLFWYQQALGQGPEFLTYFQNEAQLDKSGLPSDRFFAERPEGSVSTLKIQRTQQEDSAVYLCASSLMFRSSNQPQHFGDGTRLSIL.

A remark on this clone: This sample also contains other DNA sequences that code for the same CDR3. Here the CDR3 DNA reads TGTGCCAGCAGGGGAACAGGGGGCAATCAGCCCCAGCATTTT. This translates into CASRGTGGNQPQHF. This sequence joins TRBV6-5 and TRBJ1-5; 7 bases are a match to TRBD1. CDR3 length: 14 residues. The junction had 4 bases not matched to a gene; V was cut back by 6 bases and J by 2 bases. The germline V gene encodes CDR1 MNHEY and CDR2 SVGAGI.